Below, 22 T cell receptor beta chains from the same sample are listed, as sequenced in a study of a mutant IDH1 vaccine in newly diagnosed glioma. Described time point: week 35, safety follow-up. In every dose of vaccine, 300 ug of mutant IDH1 20-mer peptide was given alongside topical imiquimod. Antigen specificity for these receptors is unknown. The protocol was immunoSEQ multiplex PCR, while the TCRdb copy is restricted to in-frame clones and leaves out a portion. This table has 50,000 to 65,000 clones, 80% to 90% appearing once. The specimen was PBMCs, collected from a glioma patient whose treatment included an IDH1 peptide vaccine. Receptor source: a man aged 35 to 55 with glioma.

This chain connects TRBV6-1 to TRBJ1-2, with unresolved D. The germline V gene encodes CDR1 MNHNS and CDR2 SASEGT. The CDR3 has 12 residues. V was cut by 8 bases and J by 5 bases, with 12 bases left in between. CDR3 sequence: CASGSEMYGYTF. CDR3 DNA sequence: TGTGCCAGCGGAAGTGAAATGTATGGCTACACCTTC.

Of note for this clone: At one end the junction does not follow the germline gene, possibly because of a read error. The rearrangement uses TRBV2 and TRBJ2-7, with D perhaps matching TRBD2 (7 bases). This CDR3 spans 20 amino acids. CDR1 is SNHLY and CDR2 is FYNNEI in the germline V gene. The CDR3 coding sequence is TGTGCCTGCAGGGGAGTCCAAGAGGTGTTAACTAGCGTAGCATCCTACGAGCAGTACTTC. As protein: CACRGVQEVLTSVASYEQYF.

CDR3 coding DNA: TGTGCCAGCAGCCCTGGGATACTCCCCTCCTACGAGCAGTACTTC. Translation gives CASSPGILPSYEQYF. This sequence joins TRBV7-2 and TRBJ2-7; no clear D. The CDR3 sequence is 15 residues long. CDR1 and CDR2 from the germline V gene are SGHTA and FQGNSA. Trimming stripped 5 bases from V and 0 bases from J, with 14 bases between.

The chain uses TRBV14 and TRBJ1-1, with TRBD1 matching 9 bases. The V segment lost 4 bases and the J segment 4 bases; nucleotides outside the gene matches: 4. Looked up from germline, CDR1 is SGHDN and CDR2 is FVKESK. The CDR3 has 14 residues. The CDR3 DNA is TGTGCCAGCAGCCTAATACAGGGGGCCACTGAAGCTTTCTTT. It yields the protein CASSLIQGATEAFF. The whole variable domain, filled in from reference TRBV14 and TRBJ1-1, reads EAGVTQFPSHSVIEKGQTVTLRCDPISGHDNLYWYRRVMGKEIKFLLHFVKESKQDESGMPNNRFLAERTGGTYSTLKVQPAELEDSGVYFCASSLIQGATEAFFGQGTRLTVV.

A single count supports this clone. The chain links TRBV19 to TRBJ2-5; 11 nucleotides agree with TRBD2. Germline V gene sequence: CDR1 LNHDA, CDR2 SQIVND (reference sequence). The CDR3 sequence is 16 residues long. Losses at the gene ends were 4 bases for V and 5 bases for J; bases not matched to a gene: 9. This CDR3 reads CASSSLAGGPKETQYF. In DNA, the CDR3 is TGTGCCAGTAGTAGTTTAGCGGGAGGGCCGAAGGAGACCCAGTACTTC.

The table lists this clone with a count of one. The J gene is TRBJ2-1, the V gene TRBV6-4; the match to TRBD2 covers 14 bases. Germline assignment: CDR1 MRHNA and CDR2 SNTAGT. The CDR3 spans 16 residues. V dropped 6 bases and J dropped 6; count of bases not matched to a gene: 7. CDR3 bases: TGTGCCAGCAGCCGGACTAGCGGGAGGTCGGTCAATGAGCAGTTCTTC. It encodes CASSRTSGRSVNEQFF.

The chain carries TRBV10-2 and TRBJ2-6; no clear D gene. Deletions cut 7 bases from V and 2 bases from J, with 9 bases between. CDR1 and CDR2 from the germline V gene are WSHSY and SAAADI. This CDR3 has 14 amino acids. CDR3 in amino acids: CASIAAPGANVLTF. Here the CDR3 DNA reads TGCGCCAGCATTGCAGCTCCTGGGGCCAACGTCCTGACTTTC.

The chain links TRBV7-9 to TRBJ2-5; 8 bases align to TRBD2. This CDR3 comprises 13 residues. From germline, CDR1 is SEHNR and CDR2 FQNEAQ (reference sequence). V dropped 4 bases and J dropped 9; count of bases not matched to a gene: 7. CDR3 sequence (DNA): TGTGCCAGCAGCTCCGGGAGGGCCTTTGCCCAGTACTTC. The encoded protein is CASSSGRAFAQYF.

This chain links TRBV6-6 with TRBJ2-2; 10 nucleotides align to TRBD2. Trimming took 8 bases from V and 6 from J; bases not matched to a gene: 3. Germline CDR1 MNHNY, CDR2 SVGAGI (reference sequence). The CDR3 runs 13 residues. This chain's CDR3 is CASRLAGAGELFF. The CDR3 DNA reads TGTGCCAGCCGGCTAGCGGGAGCCGGGGAGCTGTTTTTT.

The V gene is TRBV29-1, the J gene TRBJ2-7; 8 nucleotides line up with TRBD2. There are 15 residues in the CDR3. V shed 4 bases, J shed 7 bases, and the junction held 15 bases outside the gene matches. Germline CDR1 and CDR2: SQVTM and ANQGSEA. The CDR3 loop is CSVVWLAGTTGEQYF. In DNA, the CDR3 is TGCAGCGTTGTTTGGCTAGCGGGCACCACGGGGGAGCAGTACTTC.

The chain carries TRBV5-1 and TRBJ2-1; 9 bases map to TRBD2. The CDR3 contains 14 residues. V lost 4 bases, J lost 10 bases, and 9 bases stayed unmatched. Germline V gene sequence: CDR1 SGHRS, CDR2 YFSETQ. Written as DNA, the CDR3 is TGCGCCAGCAGCGGCGGACTAGCGTTCAGGGAGCAGTTCTTC. It codes for CASSGGLAFREQFF.

The chain uses TRBV25-1 and TRBJ1-1; 8 bases are shared with TRBD1. The germline V gene has CDR1 MGHDK and CDR2 SYGVNS. The CDR3 consists of 15 residues. V was pared by 4 bases and J by 4 bases, with 8 bases of the junction left unmatched. The CDR3 here is CASSAPTGVSTEAFF. The CDR3 nucleotides read TGTGCCAGCAGTGCTCCGACAGGGGTGTCCACTGAAGCTTTCTTT.

The chain employs TRBV6-1 and TRBJ2-7; 8 nucleotides match TRBD1. The V gene's germline CDR1 is MNHNS and CDR2 SASEGT. The length of the CDR3 is 15 residues. After removal of 1 base from V and 3 bases from J, the junction contained 5 bases not matched to a gene. CDR3 in DNA: TGTGCCAGCAGTGAAGGTCAGGGGGCGGTCTACGAGCAGTACTTC. Translated: CASSEGQGAVYEQYF.

This rearrangement joins TRBV10-3 to TRBJ2-3, with no clear D. This CDR3 is 12 amino acids long. CDR1 and CDR2 (germline): ENHRY, SYGVKD. V lost 3 bases, J lost 3 bases, and 4 bases lay in between. The CDR3 loop is CAISDRTDTQYF. For the CDR3, the DNA is TGTGCCATCAGTGATAGAACAGATACGCAGTATTTT.

The chain is built from TRBV6-1 and TRBJ2-1; D is uncertain. The germline CDR1 and CDR2 sequences are MNHNS and SASEGT. The CDR3 is 13 residues long. Trimming took 6 bases from V and 0 from J, leaving 6 bases between them. The chain's CDR3 is CASRQSSYNEQFF. CDR3 sequence (DNA): TGTGCCAGCAGACAAAGCTCCTACAATGAGCAGTTCTTC.

The J gene is TRBJ1-4, the V gene TRBV6-6; D ambiguous. Trimming stripped 0 bases from V and 3 bases from J, with 8 bases between. CDR1 is MNHNY, CDR2 SVGAGI, per germline (reference sequence). The CDR3 is 15 amino acids. In nucleotides, the CDR3 is TGTGCCAGCAGTTACTCCTCACCAGCTAATGAAAAACTGTTTTTT. It codes for CASSYSSPANEKLFF.

V and J are TRBV28 and TRBJ1-1, with D maybe TRBD1 (6 bases). Trimming pared 6 bases from V and 10 bases from J, leaving 12 bases between. Germline lookup yields CDR1 MDHEN and CDR2 SYDVKM. The CDR3 covers 11 residues. For the CDR3, the DNA is TGTGCCAGCAGCCCCCGCAGGGGAGCTTTCTTT. Translating gives CASSPRRGAFF.

This clone is judged medium-sized. V and J are TRBV27 and TRBJ1-5, with D tentatively TRBD1 (5 bases). Trimming shortened V by 5 bases and J by 10 bases, and 18 bases separated the two germline ends. The CDR3 has 14 residues. Germline V gene sequence: CDR1 MNHEY, CDR2 SMNVEV (reference sequence). CDR3 in amino acids: CASSPSGLEGPQHF. The DNA of the CDR3 is TGTGCCAGCAGTCCTTCGGGACTCGAAGGCCCCCAGCATTTT.

This chain uses TRBV9 with TRBJ2-2; 13 positions agree with TRBD2. The V and J ends lost 4 bases and 4 bases, in that order; junction bases with no gene match: 13. The germline V gene has CDR1 SGDLS and CDR2 YYNGEE. CDR3 size: 19 residues. As DNA, the CDR3 is TGTGCCAGCAGCCCGCGACCACTAGCGGGAGGGCGAGGCACCGGGGAGCTGTTTTTT. Amino acid sequence: CASSPRPLAGGRGTGELFF.

This clone is medium-sized within its sample. This chain connects TRBV19 to TRBJ1-4; 9 bases are shared with TRBD1. The V segment lost 5 bases and the J segment 4 bases; nucleotides outside the gene matches: 5. The length of the CDR3 is 15 residues. The germline CDR1 and CDR2 sequences are LNHDA and SQIVND (reference sequence). CDR3 protein: CASSARQGGNEKLFF. As DNA, the CDR3 is TGTGCCAGTAGTGCCCGACAGGGGGGTAATGAAAAACTGTTTTTT.

The chain uses TRBV18 and TRBJ2-3; D not certain. V lost 1 base and J 3 bases, leaving 8 bases between the germline ends. The V gene's germline CDR1 is KGHSH and CDR2 LQKENI. The CDR3 runs to 14 residues. The CDR3: CASSPQRNTDTQYF. CDR3 nucleotides: TGTGCCAGCTCACCACAGAGGAATACAGATACGCAGTATTTT.

The V call is TRBV6-1, the J call TRBJ2-2; D is tentatively TRBD1 or TRBD2 (6 bases each). The CDR3 runs to 16 residues. Germline assignment: CDR1 MNHNS and CDR2 SASEGT. V was pared by 4 bases and J by 7 bases, with 19 bases between. This chain's CDR3 is CASSGGARRPLGELFF. The CDR3, as DNA: TGTGCCAGCAGTGGGGGGGCCAGGCGGCCCCTCGGGGAGCTGTTTTTT.